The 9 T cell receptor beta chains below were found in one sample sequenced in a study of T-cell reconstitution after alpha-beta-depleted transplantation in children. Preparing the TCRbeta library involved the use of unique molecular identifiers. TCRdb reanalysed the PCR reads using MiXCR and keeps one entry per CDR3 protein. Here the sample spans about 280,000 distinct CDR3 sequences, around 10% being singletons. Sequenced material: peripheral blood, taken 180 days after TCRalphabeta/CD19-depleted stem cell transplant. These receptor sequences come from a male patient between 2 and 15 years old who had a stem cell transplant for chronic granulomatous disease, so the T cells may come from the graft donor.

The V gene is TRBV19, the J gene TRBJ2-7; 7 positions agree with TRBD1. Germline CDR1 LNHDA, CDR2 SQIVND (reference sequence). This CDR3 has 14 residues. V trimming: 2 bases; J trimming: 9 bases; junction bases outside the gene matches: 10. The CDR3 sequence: CASSITGALRGQYF. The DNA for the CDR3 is TGTGCCAGTAGTATAACAGGGGCCCTACGAGGGCAGTACTTC. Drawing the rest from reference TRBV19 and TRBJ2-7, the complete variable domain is DGGITQSPKYLFRKEGQNVTLSCEQNLNHDAMYWYRQDPGQGLRLIYYSQIVNDFQKGDIAEGYSVSREKKESFPLTVTSAQKNPTAFYLCASSITGALRGQYFGPGTRLTVT.

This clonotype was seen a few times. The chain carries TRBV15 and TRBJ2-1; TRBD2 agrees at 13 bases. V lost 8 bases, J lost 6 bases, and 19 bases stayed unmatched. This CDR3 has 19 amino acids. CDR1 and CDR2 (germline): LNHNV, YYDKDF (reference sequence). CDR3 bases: TGTGCCACCGGATTGAGAGGACTAGCGGGAGTGGGGGGGGGCAATGAGCAGTTCTTC. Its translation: CATGLRGLAGVGGGNEQFF. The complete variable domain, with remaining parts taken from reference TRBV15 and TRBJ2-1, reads DAMVIQNPRYQVTQFGKPVTLSCSQTLNHNVMYWYQQKSSQAPKLLFHYYDKDFNNEADTPDNFQSRRPNTSFCFLDIRSPGLGDTAMYLCATGLRGLAGVGGGNEQFFGPGTRLTVL.

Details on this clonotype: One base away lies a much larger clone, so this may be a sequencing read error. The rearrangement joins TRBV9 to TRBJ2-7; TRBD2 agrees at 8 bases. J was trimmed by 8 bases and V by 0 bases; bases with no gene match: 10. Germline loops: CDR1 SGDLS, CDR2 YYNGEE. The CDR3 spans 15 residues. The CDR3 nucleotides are TGTGCCAGCAGCGTAGCGGACGGGAGGGCCTCCCAGCAGTACTTC. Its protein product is CASSVADGRASQQYF.

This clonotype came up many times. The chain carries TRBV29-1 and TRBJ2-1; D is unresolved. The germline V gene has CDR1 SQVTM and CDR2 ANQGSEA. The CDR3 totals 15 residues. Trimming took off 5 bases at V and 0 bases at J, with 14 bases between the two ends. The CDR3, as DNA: TGCAGCGTTTCCTCTCTGATAAGCTCCTACAATGAGCAGTTCTTC. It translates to CSVSSLISSYNEQFF.

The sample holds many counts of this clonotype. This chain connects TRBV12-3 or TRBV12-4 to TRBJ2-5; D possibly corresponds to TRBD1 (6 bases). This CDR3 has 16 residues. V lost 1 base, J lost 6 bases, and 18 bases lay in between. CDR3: CASSLGDKRSRQTQYF. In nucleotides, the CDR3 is TGTGCCAGCAGTTTAGGGGACAAGAGGTCAAGGCAGACCCAGTACTTC.

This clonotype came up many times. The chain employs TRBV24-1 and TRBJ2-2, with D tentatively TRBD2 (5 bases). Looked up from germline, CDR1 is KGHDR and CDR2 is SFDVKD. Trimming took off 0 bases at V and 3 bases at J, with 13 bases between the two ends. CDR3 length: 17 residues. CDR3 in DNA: TGTGCCACCAGTGATTTGGAGGGTAACGGCTACACCGGGGAGCTGTTTTTT. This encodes CATSDLEGNGYTGELFF.

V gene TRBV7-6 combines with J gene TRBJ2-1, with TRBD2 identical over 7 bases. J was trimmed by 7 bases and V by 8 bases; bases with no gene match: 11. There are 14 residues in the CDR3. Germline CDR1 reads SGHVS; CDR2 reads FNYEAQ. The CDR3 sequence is CASARGGRRNEQFF. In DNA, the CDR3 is TGTGCCAGCGCTAGGGGCGGGAGAAGGAATGAGCAGTTCTTC.

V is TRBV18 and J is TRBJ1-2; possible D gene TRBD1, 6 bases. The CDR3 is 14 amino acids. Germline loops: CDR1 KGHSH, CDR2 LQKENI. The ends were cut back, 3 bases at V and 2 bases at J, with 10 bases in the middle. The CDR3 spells CASSPSGANYGYTF. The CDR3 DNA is TGTGCCAGCTCACCTTCAGGGGCGAACTATGGCTACACCTTC.

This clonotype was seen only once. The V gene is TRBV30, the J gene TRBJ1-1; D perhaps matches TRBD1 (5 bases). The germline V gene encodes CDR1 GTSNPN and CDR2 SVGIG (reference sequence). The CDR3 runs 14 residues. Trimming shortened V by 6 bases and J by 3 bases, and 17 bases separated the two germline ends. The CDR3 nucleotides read TGTGCCTGTTATCGAGGCCGGGGGGACACTGAAGCTTTCTTT. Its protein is CACYRGRGDTEAFF.